This T cell receptor (beta chain) was profiled in a study of CD8 T cells in Susac syndrome. Random hexamers were used to reverse transcribe the RNA input (about 0.5 to 1 ug). TCRdb reprocessed the immunoSEQ multiplex PCR reads with MiXCR, giving one entry per CDR3 protein. The table records a few hundred thousand distinct CDR3 sequences, about 91% of them present only once. Germline lookup yields CDR1 SQVTM and CDR2 ANQGSEA. V shed 3 bases and J shed 4 bases, with 11 bases lying between them. The CDR3 runs to 13 residues. The chain recombines TRBV29-1 with TRBJ2-3, with D uncertain. The clonotype originates from a human donor with multiple sclerosis. Sequences were obtained from CD4+ T cells from PBMCs. The chain's CDR3 is CSVELGSADTQYF. The CDR3 region has the DNA TGCAGCGTTGAGCTCGGAAGTGCAGATACGCAGTATTTT.